The source of this TCR beta chain is a study of cytomegalovirus exposure and HLA in healthy donors. Details on this clone: Its antigen remains unidentified.

Study results and caveats: Reports showed the classifier diagnosing cytomegalovirus status with high specificity and sensitivity.

Only in-frame clones appear in the TCRdb table, and some are missing; sequencing was by immunoSEQ multiplex PCR. The sample records approximately 150,000 clones, roughly 87% being singletons. The V gene's germline CDR1 is SGHRS and CDR2 YFSETQ. The CDR3 spans 15 residues. J was trimmed by 3 bases and V by 4 bases; bases with no gene match: 3. Sequencing was done on a sample of PBMCs. The V gene is TRBV5-1, the J gene TRBJ2-1; 11 bases agree with TRBD1. This TCR came from a man aged 18 to 30 in good health and CMV-seropositive. CDR3 nucleotide sequence: TGCGCCAGCAGCGACGGGACAGGGGGCTACAATGAGCAGTTCTTC. Translation gives CASSDGTGGYNEQFF.